A single sample is the source of the 6 T cell receptor beta chains below, sequenced in a study of blood T cell repertoires in COVID-19. Generated by immunoSEQ multiplex PCR, the TCRdb table keeps only in-frame clones and is missing some. The sample contains 180,000 or so clones, approximately 85% of which appear only once. Sequencing was done on a sample of peripheral blood. These receptors were collected from a woman aged 80 or over with acute or convalescent COVID-19.

The chain combines TRBV7-2 with TRBJ2-1; weak D call: TRBD2 (6 bases). V gave up 5 bases and J gave up 10 bases, with 15 bases separating them. Germline V lookup: CDR1 SGHTA, CDR2 FQGNSA. This CDR3 is 13 amino acids long. The chain's CDR3 is CASSPWEAREQFF. CDR3 sequence (DNA): TGTGCCAGCAGCCCTTGGGAGGCCCGGGAGCAGTTCTTC.

This chain uses TRBV6-5 with TRBJ1-5; 9 bases are a match to TRBD1. V shed 8 bases and J 6 bases; nucleotides not matched to a gene: 8. The CDR3 runs 14 residues. Per the germline V gene, CDR1 is MNHEY and CDR2 is SVGAGI. The CDR3 reads CASSRQGVSQPQHF. Here the CDR3 DNA reads TGTGCCAGCTCCCGACAGGGGGTAAGTCAGCCCCAGCATTTT.

The genes are TRBV6-2 or TRBV6-3 and TRBJ1-2; tentative D call: TRBD1 (5 bases). Germline V lookup: CDR1 MNHEY, CDR2 SVGEGT. The CDR3 covers 15 residues. Trimming took off 2 bases at V and 0 bases at J, with 10 bases between the two ends. The CDR3 nucleotides read TGTGCCAGCAGTTACGCCGGGGGAGCTAACTATGGCTACACCTTC. It codes for CASSYAGGANYGYTF.

This chain uses TRBV2 with TRBJ1-1; possible D gene TRBD1, 5 bases. V lost 3 bases and J lost 5, with 16 bases in between. CDR1 and CDR2 from the germline V gene are SNHLY and FYNNEI. This CDR3 is built from 15 residues. DNA of the CDR3: TGTGCCAGCAGTGATTTGGGCAGGGCGGGAACTGAAGCTTTCTTT. Its translation: CASSDLGRAGTEAFF.

V and J are TRBV19 and TRBJ2-2, with D perhaps matching TRBD1 (5 bases). Germline V lookup: CDR1 LNHDA, CDR2 SQIVND (reference sequence). The CDR3 consists of 17 residues. V lost 5 bases, J lost 5 bases, and 21 bases lay in between. The CDR3 coding sequence is TGTGCCAGTAGTCCTCCGCGATTAGGGGTGGGGACCGGGGAGCTGTTTTTT. It codes for CASSPPRLGVGTGELFF.

The chain joins TRBV6-5 to TRBJ2-7; tentatively, D is TRBD1 (6 bases). This CDR3 region has 11 residues. V was clipped by 10 bases and J by 4 bases, with 11 bases between them. Germline values: CDR1 MNHEY, CDR2 SVGAGI. The CDR3 spells CATNGQYEQYF. Written as DNA, the CDR3 is TGTGCCACCAACGGACAGTACGAGCAGTACTTC.